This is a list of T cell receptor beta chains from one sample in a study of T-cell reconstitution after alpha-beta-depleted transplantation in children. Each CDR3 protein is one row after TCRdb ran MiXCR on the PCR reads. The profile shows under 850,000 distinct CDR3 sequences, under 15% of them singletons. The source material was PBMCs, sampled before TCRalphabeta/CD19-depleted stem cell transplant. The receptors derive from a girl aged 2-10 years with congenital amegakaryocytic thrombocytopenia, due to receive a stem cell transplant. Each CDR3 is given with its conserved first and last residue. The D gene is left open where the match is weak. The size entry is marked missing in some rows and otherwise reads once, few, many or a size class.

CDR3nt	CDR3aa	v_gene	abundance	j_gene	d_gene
TGCAGTGCTAGAGGGGGACAGGGGTTTGCAGATACGCAGTATTTT	CSARGGQGFADTQYF	TRBV20-1	many	TRBJ2-3	TRBD1
TGCGCCAGCACAATATCGGCGGGAGTCGAGACCCAGTACTTC	CASTISAGVETQYF	TRBV5-1	NA	TRBJ2-5	TRBD2
TGTGCCATCAGTGGACCCCCGAGGAGGGGTGGCTACACCTTC	CAISGPPRRGGYTF	TRBV10-3	many	TRBJ1-2	NA
TGTGCCAGCAGTCCCGAATCCTCTAGCGGGGCCCTGTTTTATCGCGAGCAGTACTTC	CASSPESSSGALFYREQYF	TRBV7-8	few	TRBJ2-7	TRBD2
TGCGCCAGCAGCTTGGGGCAGGGCCTTGTCCACGAGCAGTACTTC	CASSLGQGLVHEQYF	TRBV5-1	NA	TRBJ2-7	NA
TGCGCCAGCAGTGGAGCGAGCTCCTACAATGAGCAGTTCTTC	CASSGASSYNEQFF	TRBV10-1	many	TRBJ2-1	NA
TGTGCCGGAAGGAGGTCTACAGGGAACACTGAAGCTTTCTTT	CAGRRSTGNTEAFF	TRBV7-9	NA	TRBJ1-1	NA
TGCAGTGCTAAGACAGCGTACCAAGAGACCCAGTACTTC	CSAKTAYQETQYF	TRBV20-1	many	TRBJ2-5	NA
TGCGCCAGCAGCCAAGATATCGGAGTAGCGGGAGGGTTGGTCGATGAGCAGTTCTTC	CASSQDIGVAGGLVDEQFF	TRBV4-1	NA	TRBJ2-1	TRBD2
TGTGCCAGCACCCCCGGGACACCTGTCTACAATGAGCAGTTCTTC	CASTPGTPVYNEQFF	TRBV27	many	TRBJ2-1	NA
TGTGCCAGCAGTTTTTCTTGGACTAGCGTCTCCTACGAGCAGTACTTC	CASSFSWTSVSYEQYF	TRBV12-3/TRBV12-4	few	TRBJ2-7	TRBD2
TGTGCTAGTGGTCCCCGGGACGGCACTGAAGCTTTCTTT	CASGPRDGTEAFF	TRBV12-5	few	TRBJ1-1	NA
TGCGCCAGCAGCCCGACTAGCGGGAGCCTCAATGAGCAGTTCTTC	CASSPTSGSLNEQFF	TRBV5-1	many	TRBJ2-1	TRBD2
TGCAGCGTTGATTACAGCCAAGAGACCCAGTACTTC	CSVDYSQETQYF	TRBV29-1	few	TRBJ2-5	NA
TGCAGCCTTGGGACAGGTGACACTGAAGCTTTCTTT	CSLGTGDTEAFF	TRBV29-1	many	TRBJ1-1	TRBD1
TGCAGTGCTAGAGATGGGGCTAGCCACCATGAGCAGTTCTTC	CSARDGASHHEQFF	TRBV20-1	many	TRBJ2-1	NA
TGCAGAGCGGGAGTCGGCAAAAACATTCAGTACTTC	CRAGVGKNIQYF	TRBV20-1	many	TRBJ2-4	TRBD2
TGTGCCTGGAAAGTAAGGGAGACCGGGGAGCTGTTTTTT	CAWKVRETGELFF	TRBV30	NA	TRBJ2-2	NA
TGTGCCAGCAGTGAATTGGTCGGCGAGCAGTACTTC	CASSELVGEQYF	TRBV25-1	NA	TRBJ2-7	NA
TGTGCCAGCAGTTTAGCCGCTGGCCAGGGTGGCTACACCTTC	CASSLAAGQGGYTF	TRBV12-3/TRBV12-4	NA	TRBJ1-2	NA
TGTGCCAGCAGCTCCGCTAGCCTGTTTGCAGATACGCAGTATTTT	CASSSASLFADTQYF	TRBV11-2	many	TRBJ2-3	NA
TGTGCCAGCAGCCCGGGTCCTTACGATACGCAGTATTTT	CASSPGPYDTQYF	TRBV7-9	many	TRBJ2-3	NA
TGCAGCGTTGAGGAGAGTGGGGCAGATACGCAGTATTTT	CSVEESGADTQYF	TRBV29-1	NA	TRBJ2-3	NA
TGCGCCAGCAGCTTGGACCCGGCTAGCGGGGATTACGAGCAGTACTTC	CASSLDPASGDYEQYF	TRBV5-1	few	TRBJ2-7	TRBD2
TGTGCCAGCAGTTTGCGGATCAGGGGCGGCGGGGAGCTGTTTTTT	CASSLRIRGGGELFF	TRBV12-3/TRBV12-4	many	TRBJ2-2	NA
TGCAGCCCCAGGCCCCAGCATTTT	CSPRPQHF	TRBV29-1	many	TRBJ1-5	NA
TGTGCCAGCAGCCAGGGCCGTCGGGATACGCAGTATTTT	CASSQGRRDTQYF	TRBV12-3/TRBV12-4	NA	TRBJ2-3	NA
TGCGCCAGCAGCTTCAGGGGGAGCTTAGATACGCAGTATTTT	CASSFRGSLDTQYF	TRBV5-1	many	TRBJ2-3	TRBD1
TGTGCCAGCAGTACCGACAGGGTAAAACCCCGAAATCAGCCCCAGCATTTT	CASSTDRVKPRNQPQHF	TRBV6-2/TRBV6-3	many	TRBJ1-5	TRBD1
TGCAGTGCTCTGAACGACAGGGCTGGGGCCAACGTCCTGACTTTC	CSALNDRAGANVLTF	TRBV20-1	many	TRBJ2-6	TRBD1
TGTGCCGCCTCAGAGCGAGATACGCAGTATTTT	CAASERDTQYF	TRBV10-3	NA	TRBJ2-3	NA
TGTGCCAGCAGTTACCGGCGACGGCACGCGGGCTACACCTTC	CASSYRRRHAGYTF	TRBV7-9	few	TRBJ1-2	NA
TGCGCCAGCAGCTTTGATCTAGCGTCAATCTACGAGCAGTACTTC	CASSFDLASIYEQYF	TRBV5-1	NA	TRBJ2-7	NA
TGCAGTGCTAGAGATTATCAGCGGGGCTCCTACGAGCAGTACTTC	CSARDYQRGSYEQYF	TRBV20-1	many	TRBJ2-7	TRBD2
TGTGCCACCAGTTCGTCGATCGAGGTTTCCTACGAGCAGTACTTC	CATSSSIEVSYEQYF	TRBV24-1	few	TRBJ2-7	NA
TGTGCCAGCAGTTTAGGTAGCGGGCTCCTCTACGAGCAGTACTTC	CASSLGSGLLYEQYF	TRBV12-3/TRBV12-4	NA	TRBJ2-7	TRBD2
TGTGCCAGCAGTTTTCCAGCCGGGCGTGAGCAGTTCTTC	CASSFPAGREQFF	TRBV12-3/TRBV12-4	many	TRBJ2-1	NA
TGCGCCAGCAGCTCCGGACGCCTGGTCGAACAGTACTTC	CASSSGRLVEQYF	TRBV5-1	few	TRBJ2-7	NA
TGCGCCAGCAGCGAGACCGGGACTTTCCCCAATGAGCAGTTCTTC	CASSETGTFPNEQFF	TRBV5-1	NA	TRBJ2-1	NA
TGTGCCAGCAGTCTAGCGGGAGGGCCGGGCAATGAGCAGTTCTTC	CASSLAGGPGNEQFF	TRBV6-1	NA	TRBJ2-1	TRBD2
TGCAGTGCTACCCCTAGCACAGATACGCAGTATTTT	CSATPSTDTQYF	TRBV20-1	many	TRBJ2-3	NA
TGCGCCAGCAGCTTGAGGACAGCTGATAATTCACCCCTCCACTTT	CASSLRTADNSPLHF	TRBV5-1	many	TRBJ1-6	NA
TGCAGTGCTAGCTGGCTAGCGGGAGGTGGAAGGAACAATGAGCAGTTCTTC	CSASWLAGGGRNNEQFF	TRBV20-1	many	TRBJ2-1	TRBD2
TGCAGTGCACCGCGGATAGAGACCCAGTACTTC	CSAPRIETQYF	TRBV20-1	few	TRBJ2-5	NA
TGTGCCAGCAGTTCACCTTTCGAGCAGTACTTC	CASSSPFEQYF	TRBV27	NA	TRBJ2-7	NA
TGCGCCAGCAGCCTCCGGGATTCGCGGGAGACCCAGTACTTC	CASSLRDSRETQYF	TRBV5-1	few	TRBJ2-5	NA
TGCGCCAGCAGCCAGGAACTCGGACCACTGCTCGAGCAGTACTTC	CASSQELGPLLEQYF	TRBV4-1	few	TRBJ2-7	NA
TGCAGCGTTGGTATGTGGACACAAGAGACCCAGTACTTC	CSVGMWTQETQYF	TRBV29-1	many	TRBJ2-5	NA
TGTGCCAGCAGATCTGAACAGCAGGAGACCCAGTACTTC	CASRSEQQETQYF	TRBV27	few	TRBJ2-5	NA
TGTGCCAGCAGCCAATCCAGTAATGAAAAACTGTTTTTT	CASSQSSNEKLFF	TRBV16	few	TRBJ1-4	NA
TGCGCCAGCAGCTTGGTTTCCGAGGGCTACGAGCAGTACTTC	CASSLVSEGYEQYF	TRBV5-1	many	TRBJ2-7	NA
TGTGCCAGCAGCCAAGAAGTAGCGGGAGGGCGTCGCGAGCAGTATTTT	CASSQEVAGGRREQYF	TRBV3-1	NA	TRBJ2-3	TRBD2
TGCGCCAGCAGTGAGTGGGGTTGGAGCAATCAGCCCCAGCATTTT	CASSEWGWSNQPQHF	TRBV10-2	NA	TRBJ1-5	NA